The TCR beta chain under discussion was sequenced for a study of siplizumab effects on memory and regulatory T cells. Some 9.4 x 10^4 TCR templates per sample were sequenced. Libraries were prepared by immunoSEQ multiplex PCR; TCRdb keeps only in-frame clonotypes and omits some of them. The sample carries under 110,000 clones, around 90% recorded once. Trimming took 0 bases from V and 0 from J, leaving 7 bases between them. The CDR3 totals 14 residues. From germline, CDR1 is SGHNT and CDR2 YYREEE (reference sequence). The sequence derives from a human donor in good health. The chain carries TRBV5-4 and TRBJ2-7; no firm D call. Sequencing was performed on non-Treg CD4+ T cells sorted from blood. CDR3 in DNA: TGTGCCAGCAGCTTGGACTCCTTCTCCTACGAGCAGTACTTC. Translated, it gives CASSLDSFSYEQYF.